This is a list of T cell receptor beta chains from one sample in a study of identical twins. TCRdb reprocessed the 5' RACE reads with MiXCR, giving one entry per CDR3 protein. This table has 420,000 or so distinct CDR3 sequences, roughly 20% appearing once. Sequenced sample: naive T cells sorted from blood. Receptors were obtained from a middle-aged man in good health. Each CDR3 is given with its conserved first and last residue. The D gene is left open where the match is weak. The size entry is marked missing in some rows and otherwise reads once, few, many or a size class.

>-|few|TRBV5-4|TRBJ2-7|15
CASSPARDSSYEQYF
TGTGCCAGCAGCCCCGCCCGGGACTCCTCCTACGAGCAGTACTTC
>TRBD2|-|TRBV4-2|TRBJ2-5|16
CASSRSGGALGETQYF
TGTGCCAGCAGCCGCAGCGGGGGAGCCCTTGGCGAGACCCAGTACTTC
>-|-|TRBV6-2/TRBV6-3|TRBJ1-1|14
CASSRAGFSTEAFF
TGTGCCAGCAGTCGCGCGGGGTTCAGCACTGAAGCTTTCTTT
>TRBD1|-|TRBV10-3|TRBJ1-5|13
CASTGTGGQPQHF
TGTGCCAGTACCGGGACAGGGGGTCAGCCCCAGCATTTT
>-|few|TRBV6-2/TRBV6-3|TRBJ2-7|16
CASSYKVSGPLYEQYF
TGTGCCAGCAGTTACAAGGTCTCGGGGCCCCTCTACGAGCAGTACTTC
>-|few|TRBV30|TRBJ2-7|12
CAWSRRANEQYF
TGTGCCTGGAGTCGGAGGGCCAACGAGCAGTACTTC
>TRBD2|many|TRBV20-1|TRBJ2-7|15
CSARDLAGGNYEQYF
TGCAGTGCTAGAGACCTAGCGGGAGGCAACTACGAGCAGTACTTC
>TRBD1|-|TRBV5-1|TRBJ2-7|16
CASSLGLGQGIGEQYF
TGCGCCAGCAGCTTGGGGCTCGGACAGGGCATCGGCGAGCAGTACTTC
>-|many|TRBV29-1|TRBJ2-2|14
CSVVLWERTGELFF
TGCAGCGTTGTTCTCTGGGAGCGAACCGGGGAGCTGTTTTTT
>-|-|TRBV20-1|TRBJ2-3|15
CSASGTQGDTDTQYF
TGCAGTGCTAGCGGTACACAGGGCGACACAGATACGCAGTATTTT
>-|many|TRBV12-3/TRBV12-4|TRBJ2-2|10
CASSRGELFF
TGTGCCAGCAGTCGCGGGGAGCTGTTTTTT
>TRBD2|-|TRBV9|TRBJ2-6|18
CASSDRLAGDSGANVLTF
TGTGCCAGCAGCGACAGACTAGCGGGAGACTCTGGGGCCAACGTCCTGACTTTC
>-|-|TRBV28|TRBJ1-3|10
CACSGNTIYF
TGTGCATGCTCTGGAAACACCATATATTTT
>TRBD1|-|TRBV10-1|TRBJ2-7|15
CASSDYRQGAYEQYF
TGCGCCAGCAGTGACTATCGACAGGGGGCTTACGAGCAGTACTTC
>-|-|TRBV29-1|TRBJ2-2|15
CSVEERGRNTGELFF
TGCAGCGTTGAGGAAAGAGGGCGAAACACCGGGGAGCTGTTTTTT
>-|many|TRBV6-1|TRBJ2-1|16
CASSELIGSSYNEQFF
TGTGCCAGCAGTGAATTGATAGGTAGCTCCTACAATGAGCAGTTCTTC
>TRBD1|-|TRBV5-1|TRBJ1-1|16
CASSFASGGRGTEAFF
TGCGCCAGCAGCTTCGCCTCAGGGGGCAGGGGGACTGAAGCTTTCTTT
>-|many|TRBV7-2|TRBJ1-6|14
CASSFVGRSSPLHF
TGTGCCAGCAGCTTCGTTGGGCGGAGTTCACCCCTCCACTTT
>-|few|TRBV13|TRBJ2-3|16
CASSLAEGGVGDTQYF
TGTGCCAGCAGCTTGGCCGAAGGTGGGGTTGGAGATACGCAGTATTTT
>-|many|TRBV12-3/TRBV12-4|TRBJ2-7|12
CASSLTGYEQYF
TGTGCCAGCAGTTTAACAGGCTACGAGCAGTACTTC
>-|-|TRBV4-3|TRBJ2-4|13
CASSRGEGAIQYF
TGCGCCAGCAGCCGCGGGGAGGGGGCCATTCAGTACTTC
>-|-|TRBV12-3/TRBV12-4|TRBJ2-7|14
CASSLGRGQAEQYF
TGTGCCAGCAGTTTGGGGAGGGGGCAGGCCGAGCAGTACTTC
>-|-|TRBV4-1|TRBJ2-5|15
CASSQEGSGGETQYF
TGCGCCAGCAGCCAAGAGGGTTCGGGTGGGGAGACCCAGTACTTC
>TRBD2|once|TRBV18|TRBJ2-1|15
CASSPLAGVTFEQFF
TGTGCCAGCTCCCCTCTAGCGGGAGTTACGTTTGAGCAGTTCTTC
>-|-|TRBV29-1|TRBJ1-2|14
CSVEDRNFILGYTF
TGCAGCGTTGAAGACAGGAATTTTATCCTTGGCTACACCTTC
>TRBD1|many|TRBV29-1|TRBJ2-5|14
CSVVRGTGVETQYF
TGCAGCGTTGTAAGGGGTACAGGGGTCGAGACCCAGTACTTC
>-|many|TRBV4-3|TRBJ1-1|14
CASSQDNWNTEAFF
TGCGCCAGCAGCCAAGATAACTGGAACACTGAAGCTTTCTTT
>TRBD1|-|TRBV7-9|TRBJ1-4|15
CASSIRQGANEKLFF
TGTGCCAGCAGCATAAGACAGGGGGCTAATGAAAAACTGTTTTTT
>TRBD1|few|TRBV10-2|TRBJ1-1|16
CASTLKQGAVRSEAFF
TGCGCCAGCACCCTGAAACAGGGGGCGGTTCGGTCTGAAGCTTTCTTT
>-|-|TRBV7-9|TRBJ2-1|16
CASSPRGGDSYNEQFF
TGTGCCAGCAGCCCAAGAGGGGGGGACTCCTACAATGAGCAGTTCTTC
>-|few|TRBV5-1|TRBJ1-2|14
CASSLDRIGSGYTF
TGCGCCAGCAGCTTGGACAGGATAGGAAGTGGCTACACCTTC
>-|few|TRBV14|TRBJ1-6|13
CASSQEIFSPLHF
TGTGCCAGCAGCCAAGAAATCTTTTCACCCCTCCACTTT
>-|-|TRBV6-1|TRBJ1-4|14
CASSESGTNEKLFF
TGTGCCAGCAGTGAAAGCGGGACTAATGAAAAACTGTTTTTT